One sample yielded the 25 T cell receptor beta chains listed below, sequenced in a study of molecular identifiers for immune sequencing clone quantification (dated by TCRdb to about 2018). The protocol used for the library was PCR. Sequencing was carried out with a NextSeq 500. TCRdb ran its own pipeline on the public reads, namely fastp trimming at Q25 and MiXCR clone calling, and kept in-frame beta chains. Rows with one shared CDR3 protein collapse into an entry with the most common genes and DNA. The sample table shows about half a million distinct CDR3 sequences, and roughly 26% are seen once. The ten largest clonotypes hold roughly 0.77% of the sample. The sequenced sample consisted of naive CD8+ T cells from blood, with Jurkat cell RNA spiked in. Sample cell subset or site, as interpreted from the label and publication: FACS-sorted CD8+CD4-CCR7+CD45RA+ naive T cells. The receptors shown here come from a human donor in good health. Some libraries in this study had Jurkat cell RNA spiked in.

This clonotype was counted many times. V and J are TRBV29-1 and TRBJ2-2, with D possibly being TRBD2 (6 bases). The germline CDR1 and CDR2 sequences are SQVTM and ANQGSEA. The V end lost 2 bases, the J end lost 6 bases, and 16 bases lay between the germline ends. This CDR3 comprises 15 residues. The CDR3 nucleotides are TGCAGCGTTGAAACTCCGGGACTCGCCTCCGGGGAGCTGTTTTTT. It encodes CSVETPGLASGELFF.

Only a few counts were recorded for this clonotype. J is TRBJ2-6 and V is TRBV28; a weak D match, TRBD2 (5 bases). Germline V gene lookup returns CDR1 MDHEN and CDR2 SYDVKM. The CDR3 consists of 18 residues. Deletions cut 6 bases from V and 3 bases from J, with 21 bases between. This CDR3 is CASRTTLTRTDGANVLTF. The CDR3 DNA reads as TGTGCCAGCAGAACAACGTTGACAAGGACTGATGGGGCCAACGTCCTGACTTTC. The whole variable domain, remainder taken from reference TRBV28 and TRBJ2-6, is DVKVTQSSRYLVKRTGEKVFLECVQDMDHENMFWYRQDPGLGLRLIYFSYDVKMKEKGDIPEGYSVSREKKERFSLILESASTNQTSMYLCASRTTLTRTDGANVLTFGAGSRLTVL.

This clonotype showed up many times. This rearrangement joins TRBV5-5 to TRBJ2-3; 9 bases match TRBD2. This CDR3 has 16 residues. J gave up 5 bases and V 4 bases, and 11 bases lay outside the gene matches. CDR1 is SGHKS, CDR2 YYEKEE, per germline (reference sequence). The CDR3 sequence: CASSILAGEVLDTQYF. CDR3 coding DNA: TGTGCCAGCAGCATACTAGCGGGTGAGGTCTTAGATACGCAGTATTTT.

This clonotype was counted at least ten times. The chain is built from TRBV28 and TRBJ1-3; D remains unclear. With 4 bases removed from V and 7 bases from J, the gap between germline ends came to 14 bases. Germline assignment: CDR1 MDHEN and CDR2 SYDVKM. The CDR3 is 14 amino acids. Here the CDR3 DNA reads TGTGCCAGCAGTTCTTGGTACCCCGTTAACACCATATATTTT. Translation gives CASSSWYPVNTIYF. The whole variable domain, remainder taken from reference TRBV28 and TRBJ1-3, is DVKVTQSSRYLVKRTGEKVFLECVQDMDHENMFWYRQDPGLGLRLIYFSYDVKMKEKGDIPEGYSVSREKKERFSLILESASTNQTSMYLCASSSWYPVNTIYFGEGSWLTVV.

This clonotype was seen repeatedly, ten times or more. CDR3 residues: CASSTGGGTEAFF. CDR3 sequence (DNA): TGTGCCAGCAGCACGGGCGGTGGCACTGAAGCTTTCTTT. This chain joins TRBV9 and TRBJ1-1, with no clear D. This CDR3 region has 13 residues. With 4 bases removed from V and 4 bases from J, the gap between germline ends came to 11 bases. CDR1 is SGDLS and CDR2 is YYNGEE in the germline V gene.

This clonotype was found many times. The rearrangement uses TRBV7-2 and TRBJ2-7, with a tentative D call TRBD2 (6 bases). The CDR3 consists of 14 residues. The germline V and J ends were trimmed by 3 bases and 7 bases, with 16 bases remaining between them. The V gene's germline CDR1 is SGHTA and CDR2 FQGNSA. The CDR3 DNA reads TGTGCCAGCAGCTTCCTTAGCGGACCGGGGGAGCAGTACTTC. Translating gives CASSFLSGPGEQYF.

V and J are TRBV27 and TRBJ2-3; 9 positions match TRBD1. The CDR3 spans 16 residues. V gave up 2 bases and J gave up 0 bases; unmatched junction bases: 3. The V gene's germline CDR1 is MNHEY and CDR2 SMNVEV (reference sequence). The CDR3 bases are TGTGCCAGCAGTTTAATGGACAGGGGTAGCACAGATACGCAGTATTTT. Encoded protein: CASSLMDRGSTDTQYF.

CDR3 sequence: CASSPGQGIKGEQYF. The CDR3 DNA is TGTGCCAGCAGTCCGGGACAGGGGATAAAAGGGGAGCAGTACTTC. This chain connects TRBV12-3 or TRBV12-4 to TRBJ2-7; 10 bases match TRBD1. The CDR3 has 15 amino acids. Trimming took 5 bases from V and 7 from J; bases not matched to a gene: 11.

This clonotype was recorded a few times. The chain couples TRBV4-3 to TRBJ1-2; D remains unclear. This CDR3 contains 16 residues. Germline CDR1 and CDR2: LGHNA and YSLEER. V shed 0 bases and J shed 5 bases, with 16 bases lying between them. DNA for the CDR3: TGCGCCAGCAGCCAAGAGGCCCGTGGTCTTGTGTATGGCTACACCTTC. It codes for CASSQEARGLVYGYTF.

V is TRBV11-3 and J is TRBJ2-2, with TRBD2 identical over 10 bases. V lost 6 bases to trimming and J lost 7 bases; unmatched junction nucleotides: 11. CDR1 and CDR2 from the germline V gene are SGHNT and YENEEA. The CDR3 sequence is 16 residues long. CDR3 sequence (DNA): TGTGCCAGCAGTCTCAGAGCGGGAGGGCCCGGCGGGGAGCTGTTTTTT. Protein product: CASSLRAGGPGGELFF.

This chain's CDR3 is CASTISRSPYSPLHF. CDR3 bases: TGTGCCAGCACCATTTCTAGGTCTCCGTATTCACCCCTCCACTTT. V and J are TRBV28 and TRBJ1-6; D is ambiguous. CDR1 MDHEN and CDR2 SYDVKM come from the germline V gene. V was clipped by 7 bases and J by 8 bases, with 18 bases between them. This CDR3 spans 15 amino acids. Variable domain in full (rest from reference TRBV28 and TRBJ1-6): DVKVTQSSRYLVKRTGEKVFLECVQDMDHENMFWYRQDPGLGLRLIYFSYDVKMKEKGDIPEGYSVSREKKERFSLILESASTNQTSMYLCASTISRSPYSPLHFGNGTRLTVT.

The chain employs TRBV11-2 and TRBJ1-1, with D perhaps TRBD1 (5 bases). Between the trimmed V and J ends, which lost 5 bases and 3 bases, there was a span of 25 bases. In germline, CDR1 is SGHAT, CDR2 FQNNGV. The CDR3 contains 18 residues. CDR3 nucleotides: TGTGCCAGCAGCCCCTTCCCAGATATTGCTTCAGGGCACACTGAAGCTTTCTTT. Encoded protein: CASSPFPDIASGHTEAFF.

This clonotype has a single count. A much larger clone lies a single base off, so this may be a read error. The chain joins TRBV12-3 or TRBV12-4 to TRBJ1-5; D is possibly TRBD1 (5 bases). The CDR3 runs 15 residues. Deletions cut 2 bases from V and 6 bases from J, with 14 bases between. In DNA form, the CDR3 reads TGTGCCAGCAGTTTAAATCAACAGGTGGGTCAGCCCCAGCATTTT. Translated: CASSLNQQVGQPQHF.

The table lists this clonotype with many counts. DNA for the CDR3: TGTGCCAGCAGCCCAAATGGGGAAGGACAGGAGCGATACAATCAGCCCCAGCATTTT. Protein: CASSPNGEGQERYNQPQHF. V usage is TRBV7-3 and J usage is TRBJ1-5; 7 bases fit TRBD1. The V gene end was trimmed by 5 bases and the J gene end by 3 bases; junction bases not matched to a gene: 19. The CDR3 length is 19 residues. In germline, CDR1 is SGHTA, CDR2 FQGTGA.

CDR3 sequence: CASSPRIPPQHF. The CDR3 DNA is TGTGCCAGCAGTCCACGAATTCCGCCCCAGCATTTT. The chain combines TRBV27 with TRBJ1-5, with unresolved D. Germline values: CDR1 MNHEY, CDR2 SMNVEV (reference sequence). V was pared by 5 bases and J by 9 bases, with 11 bases between. The CDR3 has 12 amino acids.

This clonotype was observed at least ten times. The chain combines TRBV5-5 with TRBJ2-5; D is unclear. The CDR3 is 12 residues long. Trimming took off 7 bases at V and 5 bases at J, with 12 bases between the two ends. Germline V gives CDR1 SGHKS, CDR2 YYEKEE (reference sequence). As DNA, the CDR3 is TGTGCCAGCGGGGAAAGGGCTGAGACCCAGTACTTC. It yields the protein CASGERAETQYF.

A word on this clonotype: A junction boundary mismatches the germline segment, possibly from a read error. The chain joins TRBV9 to TRBJ2-5, with a possible D match to TRBD1 (6 bases). Germline CDR1 and CDR2: SGDLS and YYNGEE. CDR3 size: 13 residues. The DNA of the CDR3 is TGTGCCAGCAGCCCGGGACAAGAAGAGCCCCAGTACTTC. Residues: CASSPGQEEPQYF. Combining the CDR3 with reference TRBV9 and TRBJ2-5 gives the whole variable domain DSGVTQTPKHLITATGQRVTLRCSPRSGDLSVYWYQQSLDQGLQFLIQYYNGEERAKGNILERFSAQQFPDLHSELNLSSLELGDSALYFCASSPGQEEPQYFGPGTRLLVL.

The J gene is TRBJ1-1, the V gene TRBV19, with TRBD1 as a possible D gene (5 bases). The CDR3 is made up of 12 amino acids. Germline V CDR1 and CDR2: LNHDA, SQIVND (reference sequence). The ends were cut back, 7 bases at V and 7 bases at J, with 13 bases in the middle. CDR3 bases: TGTGCCAGTAAAGAGGGGTCGAGTGAAGCTTTCTTT. It yields the protein CASKEGSSEAFF.

The gene calls are TRBV2 and TRBJ1-1; D possibly corresponds to TRBD1 (6 bases). In germline, CDR1 is SNHLY, CDR2 FYNNEI. The CDR3 runs 17 residues. With 6 bases removed from V and 0 bases from J, the gap between germline ends came to 20 bases. The CDR3 spells CASRGEGTRKMNTEAFF. The CDR3 DNA reads TGTGCCAGCAGGGGGGAAGGGACAAGAAAGATGAACACTGAAGCTTTCTTT.

This clonotype was picked up a small number of times. This chain uses TRBV7-8 with TRBJ2-5, with 8 bases that match TRBD2. With V trimmed by 5 bases and J by 5 bases, 13 bases remained unmatched. The CDR3 runs to 16 residues. Per the germline V gene, CDR1 is SGHVS and CDR2 is FQNEAQ. This CDR3 is CASSDRGGLLRETQYF. As DNA, the CDR3 is TGTGCCAGCAGCGACCGGGGGGGCCTCCTTCGCGAGACCCAGTACTTC.

Note on this clonotype: This clone may be a read error of a much larger clone one base away. This chain uses TRBV6-2 or TRBV6-3 with TRBJ2-7; no clear D gene. Germline CDR1 is MNHEY and CDR2 is SVGEGT. This CDR3 region has 13 residues. Deletions cut 5 bases from V and 2 bases from J, with 10 bases between. The CDR3 loop is CASSPPETYEQYF. The CDR3 DNA follows: TGTGCCAGCAGTCCACCGGAAACCTACGAGCAGTACTTC.

V gene TRBV7-9 combines with J gene TRBJ2-3; the match to TRBD1 covers 8 bases. The junction had 10 bases not matched to a gene; V was cut back by 4 bases and J by 1 base. The CDR3 has 17 amino acids. Germline values: CDR1 SEHNR, CDR2 FQNEAQ (reference sequence). CDR3 residues: CASSSSLDRVGTDTQYF. The CDR3 DNA reads as TGTGCCAGCAGCTCCTCCCTGGACAGGGTAGGCACAGATACGCAGTATTTT.

In DNA, the CDR3 is TGTGCCAGCAGCGATACAGGGGCTCAGCCCCAGCATTTT. Translated, it gives CASSDTGAQPQHF. V usage is TRBV7-9 and J usage is TRBJ1-5; 7 positions agree with TRBD1. The CDR3 contains 13 residues. V shed 5 bases and J 6 bases; nucleotides not matched to a gene: 4. Germline lookup yields CDR1 SEHNR and CDR2 FQNEAQ (reference sequence). The entire variable domain, with the rest obtained from reference TRBV7-9 and TRBJ1-5, is as follows: DTGVSQNPRHKITKRGQNVTFRCDPISEHNRLYWYRQTLGQGPEFLTYFQNEAQLEKSRLLSDRFSAERPKGSFSTLEIQRTEQGDSAMYLCASSDTGAQPQHFGDGTRLSIL.

This clonotype has a count of ten or more. This chain connects TRBV7-8 to TRBJ2-3; D is unresolved. The CDR3 is made up of 12 amino acids. V dropped 1 base and J dropped 4 bases, with 3 bases sitting between them. Germline loops: CDR1 SGHVS, CDR2 FQNEAQ. CDR3 nucleotide sequence: TGTGCCAGCAGCTTAGTACCAGATACGCAGTATTTT. Translated: CASSLVPDTQYF. Supplemented by reference TRBV7-8 and TRBJ2-3, the full variable domain reads GAGVSQSPRYKVAKRGQDVALRCDPISGHVSLFWYQQALGQGPEFLTYFQNEAQLDKSGLPSDRFFAERPEGSVSTLKIQRTQQEDSAVYLCASSLVPDTQYFGPGTRLTVL.

This clonotype was picked up many times. J is TRBJ2-7 and V is TRBV20-1, with 8 bases fitting TRBD2. Germline trimming cut 0 bases from V and 2 bases from J; bases unmatched to any gene: 15. Germline V CDR1 and CDR2: DFQATT, SNEGSKA (reference sequence). The length of the CDR3 is 18 residues. DNA of the CDR3: TGCAGTGCTAGAGATTTGGGTAGCGGGATAAAACCAACCTACGAGCAGTACTTC. This codes for CSARDLGSGIKPTYEQYF.